A single sample gave rise to the 5 T cell receptor beta chains below, sequenced in a study of shared T cell receptors in the human thymus (dated by TCRdb to about 2021). The protocol used for the library was the immunoSEQ multiplex PCR assay. Entries here come from immuneACCESS through TCRdb and include only in-frame sequences with V and J called. Some clones fail to appear in such tables; in the studies checked, an unresolved V gene covers under half of the shortfall, and the cause of the remainder is unknown. Recorded for this sample are some 760,000 clones; approximately 85% of them occurred a single time. The top ten clonotypes cover more than 0.008% of the sample. These data also featured in a second study, about human thymus T cells.

Sequenced material: thymocytes. The origin of the receptors is a girl in the first two years of life with a congenital heart defect. Donor details come from another sample of the same person, matched by shared clones.

The chain couples TRBV6-6 to TRBJ1-1, with 8 bases lining up with TRBD1. This CDR3 has 14 amino acids. Per the germline V gene, CDR1 is MNHNY and CDR2 is SVGAGI (reference sequence). The V and J ends lost 5 bases and 4 bases, in that order; junction bases with no gene match: 6. The CDR3 sequence is CASSARTGSTEAFF. The DNA of the CDR3 is TGTGCCAGCAGTGCCCGGACAGGGAGCACTGAAGCTTTCTTT.

This sequence joins TRBV6-5 and TRBJ2-7, with a tentative D call TRBD2 (5 bases). Germline lookup yields CDR1 MNHEY and CDR2 SVGAGI. V shed 5 bases and J shed 0 bases, with 14 bases lying between them. The CDR3 has 15 residues. This CDR3 is CASSPGWADSYEQYF. The DNA for the CDR3 is TGTGCCAGCAGTCCGGGATGGGCGGACTCCTACGAGCAGTACTTC.

This clone has only a few counts. The chain recombines TRBV12-5 with TRBJ1-5; TRBD1 agrees at 10 bases. Unmatched junction bases numbered 11, after V lost 6 bases and J lost 0 bases. This CDR3 contains 18 residues. Germline V gene data show CDR1 as LGHNT and CDR2 as FRNRAP. The CDR3 nucleotides read TGTGCTAGTGGCCCCGGACAGGGGGTCCCTTATAGCAATCAGCCCCAGCATTTT. Translating gives CASGPGQGVPYSNQPQHF.

The V and J genes are TRBV5-1 and TRBJ2-1; D may be TRBD1 (6 bases). Trimming stripped 5 bases from V and 5 bases from J, with 14 bases between. Germline V gene lookup returns CDR1 SGHRS and CDR2 YFSETQ. The CDR3 has 14 amino acids. The CDR3: CASSSGVPHNEQFF. The CDR3 DNA follows: TGCGCCAGCAGTTCAGGGGTCCCCCACAATGAGCAGTTCTTC.

The CDR3 bases are TGTGCCAGCAGTACCATGACAGGGGGCTACACTGAAGCTTTCTTT. This sequence encodes CASSTMTGGYTEAFF. The chain combines TRBV28 with TRBJ1-1, with TRBD1 matching over 10 bases. Per the germline V gene, CDR1 is MDHEN and CDR2 is SYDVKM. V lost 5 bases to trimming and J lost 3 bases; unmatched junction nucleotides: 6. The CDR3 runs to 15 residues. The whole variable domain, filled in from reference TRBV28 and TRBJ1-1, reads DVKVTQSSRYLVKRTGEKVFLECVQDMDHENMFWYRQDPGLGLRLIYFSYDVKMKEKGDIPEGYSVSREKKERFSLILESASTNQTSMYLCASSTMTGGYTEAFFGQGTRLTVV.